One and the same sample provided the 21 T cell receptor beta chains below, sequenced in a study of CD8 T cells in ankylosing spondylitis. TCRdb re-derived calls from the 5' RACE reads in MiXCR, one entry per CDR3 protein. The sample has 200,000 to 250,000 distinct CDR3 sequences; over 9.5% are singletons. Sequencing was performed on blood, either unsorted or a sorted T cell fraction (not recorded which). The receptors were gathered from a male donor with ankylosing spondylitis or in good health (not recorded which).

V gene TRBV5-5 combines with J gene TRBJ2-7; 8 positions agree with TRBD2. Trimming took 2 bases from V and 6 from J; bases not matched to a gene: 10. The CDR3 length is 15 residues. The germline gives CDR1 SGHKS, CDR2 YYEKEE (reference sequence). The CDR3 reads CASSFLRGDRGEQYF. The CDR3, as DNA: TGTGCCAGCAGCTTCCTGCGGGGGGATCGGGGCGAGCAGTACTTC.

This clonotype was seen repeatedly, ten times or more. The gene calls are TRBV7-2 and TRBJ2-3; D unresolved. The CDR3 totals 12 residues. Trimming removed 5 bases from V and 2 bases from J, with 5 bases in between. The V gene's germline CDR1 is SGHTA and CDR2 FQGNSA. The CDR3 sequence: CASSRFTDTQYF. The CDR3 DNA is TGTGCCAGCAGCCGCTTCACAGATACGCAGTATTTT. Using reference TRBV7-2 and TRBJ2-3 for the parts outside the CDR3, the full variable domain is GAGVSQSPSNKVTEKGKDVELRCDPISGHTALYWYRQSLGQGLEFLIYFQGNSAPDKSGLPSDRFSAERTGGSVSTLTIQRTQQEDSAVYLCASSRFTDTQYFGPGTRLTVL.

This clonotype ranks as medium-sized. The gene calls are TRBV24-1 and TRBJ2-3, with 11 bases that match TRBD2. The CDR3 is 16 amino acids. Germline V gene data show CDR1 as KGHDR and CDR2 as SFDVKD. Unmatched junction bases numbered 5, after V lost 4 bases and J lost 3 bases. CDR3 protein: CATSETTSGATDTQYF. The CDR3 coding sequence is TGTGCCACCAGTGAGACGACTAGCGGGGCGACAGATACGCAGTATTTT.

This clonotype was found many times. The chain uses TRBV6-1 and TRBJ2-5; TRBD2 matches 10 bases. Looked up from germline, CDR1 is MNHNS and CDR2 is SASEGT. This CDR3 is built from 15 residues. J was trimmed by 5 bases and V by 11 bases; bases with no gene match: 14. The CDR3 DNA follows: TGTGCCGTTCAGGCTAGCGGGGGCCTAGGGGAGACCCAGTACTTC. It codes for CAVQASGGLGETQYF.

The chain couples TRBV5-1 to TRBJ2-2; possibly TRBD1 or TRBD2 for D (5 bases each). V was shortened by 0 bases and J by 8 bases, with 17 bases between the two germline ends. Germline CDR1 and CDR2: SGHRS and YFSETQ. The CDR3 sequence is 16 residues long. The CDR3 loop is CASSLVGDPDLGELFF. Written as DNA, the CDR3 is TGCGCCAGCAGCTTGGTCGGGGACCCTGACTTAGGGGAGCTGTTTTTT.

Ten or more counts support this clonotype. The chain combines TRBV20-1 with TRBJ2-1; D perhaps matches TRBD1 (5 bases). The V end was cut by 6 bases, the J end by 10 bases, with 16 bases between. The CDR3 is 12 residues long. Looked up from germline, CDR1 is DFQATT and CDR2 is SNEGSKA (reference sequence). This CDR3 is CSAPDIAVEQFF. DNA of the CDR3: TGCAGTGCCCCGGACATCGCGGTGGAGCAGTTCTTC.

Note on this clonotype: With a much larger clone just one base away, this may be a read error. The chain employs TRBV5-1 and TRBJ1-1, with D possibly TRBD1 on 6 matching bases. This CDR3 is built from 15 residues. Germline V gene lookup returns CDR1 SGHRS and CDR2 YFSETQ. Trimming took off 4 bases at V and 1 base at J, with 14 bases between the two ends. In DNA, the CDR3 is TGCGCCAGCAGCACAGGGTGTACGGAGAACACTGAAGCTTTCTTT. It translates to CASSTGCTENTEAFF.

The rearrangement joins TRBV19 to TRBJ2-1; D is possibly TRBD1 (6 bases). Germline-derived CDR1 and CDR2 are LNHDA and SQIVND (reference sequence). V was shortened by 4 bases and J by 0 bases, with 16 bases between the two germline ends. This CDR3 comprises 17 residues. CDR3 residues: CASSRFGQKVSYNEQFF. The CDR3 DNA follows: TGTGCCAGTAGTAGGTTCGGACAGAAGGTCTCCTACAATGAGCAGTTCTTC.

This clonotype was picked up many times. The chain is built from TRBV5-1 and TRBJ2-3; TRBD1 aligns across 7 bases. CDR3 size: 16 residues. V was clipped by 0 bases and J by 4 bases; unmatched bases: 8. CDR1 SGHRS and CDR2 YFSETQ come from the germline V gene. CDR3 sequence (DNA): TGCGCCAGCAGCTTGGAGTACAGGGGAGTCCCAGATACGCAGTATTTT. Translation: CASSLEYRGVPDTQYF.

At least ten counts were recorded for this clonotype. The chain employs TRBV5-1 and TRBJ2-3; D is unresolved. V lost 0 bases and J lost 10, with 15 bases in between. In germline, CDR1 is SGHRS, CDR2 YFSETQ. The length of the CDR3 is 14 residues. In DNA, the CDR3 is TGCGCCAGCAGCTTGGAAGTAGAAGTCGGTTCGCAGTATTTT. It yields the protein CASSLEVEVGSQYF.

This clonotype came up many times. The chain employs TRBV7-9 and TRBJ1-2, with D unresolved. V lost 5 bases, J lost 0 bases, and 4 bases lay in between. The V gene's germline CDR1 is SEHNR and CDR2 FQNEAQ (reference sequence). CDR3 size: 12 residues. The CDR3 DNA follows: TGTGCCAGCAGCCTCCCTAACTATGGCTACACCTTC. This translates into CASSLPNYGYTF.

This clonotype has a count of ten or more. The V gene is TRBV9, the J gene TRBJ2-1; tentatively, D is TRBD1 (6 bases). V was trimmed by 0 bases and J by 7 bases, leaving 17 bases between them. Germline CDR1 SGDLS, CDR2 YYNGEE. This CDR3 is built from 16 residues. The CDR3 here is CASSVEDSPLWNEQFF. CDR3 nucleotides: TGTGCCAGCAGCGTAGAGGACAGTCCTTTATGGAATGAGCAGTTCTTC.

This clonotype occurred a few times. This sequence joins TRBV29-1 and TRBJ2-5, with D maybe TRBD2 (6 bases). Germline assignment: CDR1 SQVTM and CDR2 ANQGSEA. The ends were cut back, 4 bases at V and 5 bases at J, with 14 bases in the middle. This CDR3 is 13 amino acids long. CDR3 residues: CSVVRREVETQYF. CDR3 DNA sequence: TGCAGCGTTGTACGGAGGGAGGTTGAGACCCAGTACTTC.

This clonotype was seen at least ten times. This chain connects TRBV12-3 or TRBV12-4 to TRBJ1-6, with TRBD1 matching 8 bases. CDR3 length equals 18 residues. The V and J ends lost 5 bases and 6 bases, in that order; junction bases with no gene match: 15. The CDR3 reads CASSRIKTQGVLNSPLHF. DNA for the CDR3: TGTGCCAGCAGTCGCATCAAGACACAGGGGGTTCTTAATTCACCCCTCCACTTT.

The chain joins TRBV12-3 or TRBV12-4 to TRBJ2-1; 10 bases line up with TRBD2. V was pared by 6 bases and J by 4 bases, with 6 bases of the junction left unmatched. This CDR3 is built from 15 residues. The chain's CDR3 is CASRFSGGPYNEQFF. The DNA of the CDR3 is TGTGCCAGCAGATTTAGCGGGGGGCCGTACAATGAGCAGTTCTTC.

This clonotype was counted only a few times. The chain employs TRBV30 and TRBJ1-4; 7 positions match TRBD1. The CDR3 runs 13 residues. V gave up 6 bases and J gave up 8 bases; unmatched junction bases: 9. Germline V gene lookup returns CDR1 GTSNPN and CDR2 SVGIG (reference sequence). The CDR3 loop is CACISGGGEKLFF. The CDR3 DNA reads TGTGCCTGCATTTCAGGGGGGGGCGAAAAACTGTTTTTT. Looking up the rest from reference TRBV30 and TRBJ1-4 gives the full variable domain: SQTIHQWPATLVQPVGSPLSLECTVEGTSNPNLYWYRQAAGRGLQLLFYSVGIGQISSEVPQNLSASRPQDRQFILSSKKLLLSDSGFYLCACISGGGEKLFFGSGTQLSVL.

This clonotype showed up just once. V is TRBV10-3 and J is TRBJ2-1; TRBD2 matches at 14 bases. With V trimmed by 10 bases and J by 0 bases, 8 bases remained unmatched. The CDR3 has 17 residues. CDR1 is ENHRY and CDR2 is SYGVKD in the germline V gene. CDR3 coding DNA: TGTGCCACTGGGACTAGCGGGGGTAACTCCTCCTACAATGAGCAGTTCTTC. This translates into CATGTSGGNSSYNEQFF.

Ten or more counts support this clonotype. The chain has TRBV29-1 and TRBJ2-3; TRBD1 is a possible D gene (6 bases). The CDR3 runs to 15 residues. In germline, CDR1 is SQVTM, CDR2 ANQGSEA. Deletions cut 6 bases from V and 6 bases from J, with 22 bases between. The CDR3 bases are TGCAGCGTCACAGGGAAACAGGGCTCCCCGGATACGCAGTATTTT. The encoded protein is CSVTGKQGSPDTQYF.

On this clonotype itself: A much larger clone sits a single nucleotide away, making a read error possible. This chain joins TRBV20-1 and TRBJ1-2, with D perhaps matching TRBD1 (6 bases). This CDR3 comprises 12 residues. Germline V CDR1 and CDR2: DFQATT, SNEGSKA (reference sequence). The CDR3 reads CSARGPGYGDTF. DNA for the CDR3: TGCAGTGCCAGGGGACCGGGCTATGGCGACACCTTC.

The chain is built from TRBV5-1 and TRBJ2-2; 9 nucleotides agree with TRBD1. The CDR3 length is 14 residues. Germline loops: CDR1 SGHRS, CDR2 YFSETQ. V shed 5 bases, J shed 3 bases, and the junction held 2 bases outside the gene matches. CDR3 nucleotide sequence: TGCGCCAGCAGTGGGACAGGGTACACCGGGGAGCTGTTTTTT. It translates to CASSGTGYTGELFF.

The rearrangement links TRBV2 to TRBJ1-1; D call uncertain. Trimming removed 7 bases at V and 3 bases at J, with 15 bases between. Germline assignment: CDR1 SNHLY and CDR2 FYNNEI. The CDR3 is 14 residues long. CDR3 sequence (DNA): TGTGCCAGCATTGAGACGGACGGCTACACTGAAGCTTTCTTT. Translated: CASIETDGYTEAFF. The entire variable domain, with the rest obtained from reference TRBV2 and TRBJ1-1, is as follows: EPEVTQTPSHQVTQMGQEVILRCVPISNHLYFYWYRQILGQKVEFLVSFYNNEISEKSEIFDDQFSVERPDGSNFTLKIRSTKLEDSAMYFCASIETDGYTEAFFGQGTRLTVV.